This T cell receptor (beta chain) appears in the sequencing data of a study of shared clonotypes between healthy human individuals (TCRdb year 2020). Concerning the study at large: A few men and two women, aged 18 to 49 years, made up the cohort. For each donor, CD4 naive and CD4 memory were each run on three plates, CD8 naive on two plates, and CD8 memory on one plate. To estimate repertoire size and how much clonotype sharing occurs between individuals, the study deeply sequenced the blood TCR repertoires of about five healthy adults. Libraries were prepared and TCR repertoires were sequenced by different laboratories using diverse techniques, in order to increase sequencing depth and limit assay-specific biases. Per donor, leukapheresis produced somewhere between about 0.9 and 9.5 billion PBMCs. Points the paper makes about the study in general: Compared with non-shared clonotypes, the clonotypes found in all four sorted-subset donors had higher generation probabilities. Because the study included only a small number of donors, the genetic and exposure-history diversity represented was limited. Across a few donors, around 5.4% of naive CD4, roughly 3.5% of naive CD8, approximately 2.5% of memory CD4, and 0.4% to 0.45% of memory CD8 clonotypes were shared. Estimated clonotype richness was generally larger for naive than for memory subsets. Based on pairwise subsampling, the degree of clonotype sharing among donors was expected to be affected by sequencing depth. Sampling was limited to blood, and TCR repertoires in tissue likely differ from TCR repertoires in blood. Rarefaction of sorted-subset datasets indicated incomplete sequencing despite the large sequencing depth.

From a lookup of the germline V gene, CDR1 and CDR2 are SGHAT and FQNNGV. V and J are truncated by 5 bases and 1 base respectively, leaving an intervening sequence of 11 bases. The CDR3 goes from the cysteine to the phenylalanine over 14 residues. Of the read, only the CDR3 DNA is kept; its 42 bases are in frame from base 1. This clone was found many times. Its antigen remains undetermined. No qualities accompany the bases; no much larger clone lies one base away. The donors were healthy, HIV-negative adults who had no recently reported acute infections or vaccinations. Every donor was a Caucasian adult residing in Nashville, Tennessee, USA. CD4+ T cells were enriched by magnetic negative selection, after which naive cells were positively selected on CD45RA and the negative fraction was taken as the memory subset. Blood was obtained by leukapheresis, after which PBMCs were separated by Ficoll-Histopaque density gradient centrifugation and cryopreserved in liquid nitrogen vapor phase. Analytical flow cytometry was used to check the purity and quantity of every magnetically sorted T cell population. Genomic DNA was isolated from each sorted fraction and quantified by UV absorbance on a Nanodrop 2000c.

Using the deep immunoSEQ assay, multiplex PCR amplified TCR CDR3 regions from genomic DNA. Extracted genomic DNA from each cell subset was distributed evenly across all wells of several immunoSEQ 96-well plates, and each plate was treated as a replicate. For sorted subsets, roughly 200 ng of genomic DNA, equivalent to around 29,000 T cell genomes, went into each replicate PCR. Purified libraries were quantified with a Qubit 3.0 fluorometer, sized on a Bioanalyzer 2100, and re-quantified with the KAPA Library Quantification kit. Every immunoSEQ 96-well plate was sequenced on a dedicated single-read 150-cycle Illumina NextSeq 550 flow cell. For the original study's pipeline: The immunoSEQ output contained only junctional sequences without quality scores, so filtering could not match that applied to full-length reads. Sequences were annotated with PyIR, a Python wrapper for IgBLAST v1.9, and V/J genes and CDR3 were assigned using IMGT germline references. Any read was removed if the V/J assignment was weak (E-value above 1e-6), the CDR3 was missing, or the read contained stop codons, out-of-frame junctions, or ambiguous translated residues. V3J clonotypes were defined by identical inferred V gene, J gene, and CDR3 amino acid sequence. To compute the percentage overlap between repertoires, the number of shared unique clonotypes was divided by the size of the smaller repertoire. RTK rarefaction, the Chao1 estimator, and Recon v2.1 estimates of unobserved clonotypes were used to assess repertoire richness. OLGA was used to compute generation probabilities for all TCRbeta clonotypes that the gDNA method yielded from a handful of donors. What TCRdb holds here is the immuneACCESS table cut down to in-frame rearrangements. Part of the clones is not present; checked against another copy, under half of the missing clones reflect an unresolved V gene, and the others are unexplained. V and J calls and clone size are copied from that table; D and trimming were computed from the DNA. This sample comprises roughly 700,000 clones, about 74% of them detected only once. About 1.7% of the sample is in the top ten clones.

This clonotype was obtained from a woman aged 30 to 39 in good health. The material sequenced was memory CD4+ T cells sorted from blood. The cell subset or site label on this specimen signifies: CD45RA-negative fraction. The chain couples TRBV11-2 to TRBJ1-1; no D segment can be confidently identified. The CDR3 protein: CASSPHIGNTEAFF. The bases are TGTGCCAGCAGCCCCCACATAGGGAACACTGAAGCTTTCTTT.